This TCR beta chain stems from a study of blood T cell repertoires in COVID-19. Study in general: Acute and convalescent COVID-19 specimens originated in the United States, Italy and Spain.

Per the germline V gene, CDR1 is SEHNR and CDR2 is FQNEAQ (reference sequence). The V end lost 10 bases, the J end lost 5 bases, and 20 bases lay between the germline ends. This CDR3 region has 15 residues. This table comes from immunoSEQ multiplex PCR, and its TCRdb copy is limited to in-frame clones, with some not included. The table has around 18,000 clones, 80% seen once. The chain has TRBV7-9 and TRBJ2-2, with a weak D call TRBD2 (6 bases). Sequenced material: peripheral blood. This receptor was obtained from a man at least 80 years old with acute or convalescent COVID-19. CDR3 DNA: TGTGCCATTTCCGGGGGAGCCGAACGAACCGGGGAGCTGTTTTTT. Translating gives CAISGGAERTGELFF.